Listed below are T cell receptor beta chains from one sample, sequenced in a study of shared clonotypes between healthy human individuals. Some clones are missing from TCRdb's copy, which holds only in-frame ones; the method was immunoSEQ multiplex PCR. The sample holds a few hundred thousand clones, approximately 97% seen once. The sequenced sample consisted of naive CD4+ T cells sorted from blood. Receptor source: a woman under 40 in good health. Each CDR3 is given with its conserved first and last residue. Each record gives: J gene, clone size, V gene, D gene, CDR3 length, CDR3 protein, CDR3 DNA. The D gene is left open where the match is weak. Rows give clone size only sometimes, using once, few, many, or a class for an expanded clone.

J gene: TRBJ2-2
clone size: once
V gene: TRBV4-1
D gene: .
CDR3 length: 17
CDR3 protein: CASSLQGVGEESGELFF
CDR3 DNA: TGCGCCAGCAGCCTACAGGGTGTGGGGGAGGAAAGCGGGGAGCTGTTTTTT

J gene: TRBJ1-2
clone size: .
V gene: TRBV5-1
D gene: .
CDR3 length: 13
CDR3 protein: CASSFQGDNGYTF
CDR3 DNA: TGCGCCAGCAGCTTTCAGGGAGATAATGGCTACACCTTC

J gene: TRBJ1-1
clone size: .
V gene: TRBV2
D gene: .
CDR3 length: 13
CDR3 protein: CASSEALQTEAFF
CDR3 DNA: TGTGCCAGCAGTGAAGCGCTTCAAACTGAAGCTTTCTTT

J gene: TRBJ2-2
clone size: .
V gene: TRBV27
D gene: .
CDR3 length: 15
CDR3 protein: CASSLLGGNTGELFF
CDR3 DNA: TGTGCCAGCAGTTTATTAGGGGGAAACACCGGGGAGCTGTTTTTT

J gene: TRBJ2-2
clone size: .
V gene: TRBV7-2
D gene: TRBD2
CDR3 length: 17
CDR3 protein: CASSPSGVAGITGELFF
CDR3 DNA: TGTGCCAGCAGCCCATCGGGGGTAGCGGGGATCACCGGGGAGCTGTTTTTT

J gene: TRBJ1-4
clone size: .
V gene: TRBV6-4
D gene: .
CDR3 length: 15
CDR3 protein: CASSGRATTNEKLFF
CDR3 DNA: TGTGCCAGCAGCGGGAGGGCCACAACTAATGAAAAACTGTTTTTT

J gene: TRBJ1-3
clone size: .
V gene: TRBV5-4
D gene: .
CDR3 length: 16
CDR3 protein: CASSFNDLGPGNTIYF
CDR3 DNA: TGTGCCAGCAGCTTTAATGACTTGGGACCTGGAAACACCATATATTTT

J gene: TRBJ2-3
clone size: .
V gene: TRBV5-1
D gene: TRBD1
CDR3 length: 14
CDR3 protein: CASSRTGRTDTQYF
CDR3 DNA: TGCGCCAGCAGCAGGACAGGGAGGACAGATACGCAGTATTTT

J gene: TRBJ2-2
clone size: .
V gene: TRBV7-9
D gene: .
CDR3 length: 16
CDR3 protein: CASSPGVLGSTGELFF
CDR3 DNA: TGTGCCAGCAGCCCAGGGGTCCTCGGGAGCACCGGGGAGCTGTTTTTT

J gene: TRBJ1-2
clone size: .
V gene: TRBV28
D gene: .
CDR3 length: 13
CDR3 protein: CASSPQGYYGYTF
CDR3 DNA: TGTGCCAGCAGTCCACAGGGTTACTATGGCTACACCTTC

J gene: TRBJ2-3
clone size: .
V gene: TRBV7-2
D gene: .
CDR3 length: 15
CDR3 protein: CASSLGAGPTDTQYF
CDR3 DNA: TGTGCCAGCAGCTTAGGGGCAGGTCCTACAGATACGCAGTATTTT

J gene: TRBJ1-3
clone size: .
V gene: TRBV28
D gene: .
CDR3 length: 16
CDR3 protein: CASRPRTAFSGNTIYF
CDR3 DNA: TGTGCCAGCAGACCCCGGACAGCCTTCTCTGGAAACACCATATATTTT

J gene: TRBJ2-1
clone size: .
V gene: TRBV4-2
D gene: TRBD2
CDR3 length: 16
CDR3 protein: CASSQGLADSYNEQFF
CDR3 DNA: TGTGCCAGCAGCCAAGGACTAGCGGACTCCTACAATGAGCAGTTCTTC

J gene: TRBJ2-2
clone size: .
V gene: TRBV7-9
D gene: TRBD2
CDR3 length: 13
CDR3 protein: CASSSIAGGELFF
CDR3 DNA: TGTGCCAGCAGCTCAATAGCGGGAGGGGAGCTGTTTTTT

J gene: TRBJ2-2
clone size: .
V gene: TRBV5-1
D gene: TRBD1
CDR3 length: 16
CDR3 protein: CASSLDRGRDTGELFF
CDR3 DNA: TGCGCCAGCAGCTTGGACAGGGGGCGCGACACCGGGGAGCTGTTTTTT

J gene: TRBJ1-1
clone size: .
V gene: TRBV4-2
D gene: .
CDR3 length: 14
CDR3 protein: CASSQVAVNTEAFF
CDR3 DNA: TGTGCCAGCAGCCAAGTGGCAGTGAACACTGAAGCTTTCTTT

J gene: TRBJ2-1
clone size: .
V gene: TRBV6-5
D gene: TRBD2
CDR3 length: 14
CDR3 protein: CASSYSGRGNEQFF
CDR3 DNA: TGTGCCAGCAGTTACTCCGGGAGGGGAAATGAGCAGTTCTTC

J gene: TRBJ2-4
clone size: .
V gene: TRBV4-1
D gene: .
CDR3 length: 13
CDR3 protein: CASSQDPLRIQYF
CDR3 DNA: TGCGCCAGCAGCCAAGATCCCCTAAGAATTCAGTACTTC

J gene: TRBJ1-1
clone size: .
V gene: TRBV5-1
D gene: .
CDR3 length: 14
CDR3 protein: CASSLTSMNTEAFF
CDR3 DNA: TGCGCCAGCAGCTTAACTAGCATGAACACTGAAGCTTTCTTT

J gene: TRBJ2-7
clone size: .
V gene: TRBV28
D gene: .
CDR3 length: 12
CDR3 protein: CASAAAIYEQYF
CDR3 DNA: TGTGCCAGCGCCGCGGCTATCTACGAGCAGTACTTC

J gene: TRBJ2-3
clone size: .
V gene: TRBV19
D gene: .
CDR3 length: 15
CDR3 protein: CASSPRIRATDTQYF
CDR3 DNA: TGTGCCAGTAGTCCCCGAATCCGAGCTACAGATACGCAGTATTTT

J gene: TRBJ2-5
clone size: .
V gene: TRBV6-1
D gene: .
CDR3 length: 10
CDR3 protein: CASSGETQYF
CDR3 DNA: TGTGCCAGCAGTGGGGAGACCCAGTACTTC

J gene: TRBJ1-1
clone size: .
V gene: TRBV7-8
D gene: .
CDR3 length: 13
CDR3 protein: CASSLLENTEAFF
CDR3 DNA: TGTGCCAGCAGCTTACTAGAAAATACTGAAGCTTTCTTT

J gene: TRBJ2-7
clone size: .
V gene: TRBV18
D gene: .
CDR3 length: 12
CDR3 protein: CASSPSGHEQYF
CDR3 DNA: TGTGCCAGCTCACCGTCGGGTCACGAGCAGTACTTC

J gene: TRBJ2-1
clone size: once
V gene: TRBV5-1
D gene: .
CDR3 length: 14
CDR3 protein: CASSLRAVSNEQFF
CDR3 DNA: TGCGCCAGCAGCTTACGAGCGGTCTCGAATGAGCAGTTCTTC

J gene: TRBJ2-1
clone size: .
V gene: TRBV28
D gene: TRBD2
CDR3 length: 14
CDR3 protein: CASSQLAGYNEQFF
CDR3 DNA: TGTGCCAGCAGTCAACTAGCGGGGTACAATGAGCAGTTCTTC

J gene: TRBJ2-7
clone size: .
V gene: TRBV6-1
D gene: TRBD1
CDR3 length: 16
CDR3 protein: CASSERRDRGIYEQYF
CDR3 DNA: TGTGCCAGCAGTGAACGCCGGGACAGGGGGATCTACGAGCAGTACTTC